This TCR beta chain was captured by sequencing in a study of graft-versus-host responses after intestinal transplantation (dated by TCRdb to about 2021). In the study overall: The transplants that recipients got were multivisceral, liver-intestinal, or isolated intestinal. Alloreactive clones were identified by sequencing pre-transplant mixed lymphocyte reaction products and comparing these products with unstimulated pre-transplant donor and recipient T cells. Donor T cell macrochimerism was defined as a peak of at least 4% donor T cells among recipient peripheral blood mononuclear cells. Every recipient was given anti-thymocyte globulin induction, followed by about three years of maintenance tacrolimus and steroids. Graft-versus-host and host-versus-graft alloreactive T cell clones were tracked in the graft, circulation and bone marrow after intestinal transplantation using bulk TCR-beta CDR3 sequencing. Samples from a few later patients were sequenced in-house on an Illumina MiSeq with MiXCR processing rather than by the commercial service. Of the 20 to 25 intestinal transplant recipients enrolled in the cohort, one of whom was a retransplant, a few patients without pretransplant specimens were excluded. Summary of the overall study and its limitations: GvH clones turned up in recipient bone marrow, with some appearing earlier in ileal mucosa or blood, a pattern consistent with an intestinal mucosal origin. Conclusions were limited by the relatively low number and heterogeneity of intestinal transplant patients. Early after transplant, peak levels of circulating GvH clones were found to be associated with declines in HvG clones. In patients with donor T cell macrochimerism, the allografts had high GvH to HvG T cell clonal ratios.

Details on this clone: The target of this receptor is not known. The sample holds no much larger clone one base away, and base qualities are not on file.

Library preparation employed the immunoSEQ multiplex PCR assay. For most patients, genomic DNA was subjected to high-throughput TCR-beta CDR3 sequencing by Adaptive Biotechnologies. On the authors' methods: TCR sequencing data were retrieved from Adaptive's ImmunoSEQ software for around 19 patients, whereas a few other patients were processed with MiXCR and VDJtools. Because the origin of CDR3 nucleotide sequences shared between donor and recipient could not be assigned, those sequences were removed. At least 2-fold expansion over unstimulated cells and a minimum CFSE-low frequency of 0.002% (template counts) or 0.001% (read counts) were required for clones to be classified as alloreactive. Clones detected in sequenced pre-transplant spleen, lymph node, or MLR CFSE-low populations of the donor or recipient were defined as mappable. The cumulative frequency of alloreactive clones was calculated as a percentage of all sequences, weighted by copy number. TCRdb stores this immuneACCESS table with in-frame sequences only. Part of the clones is absent; in the studies checked, under half of the shortfall reflects unresolved V genes, and no reason is known for the rest. The D gene and trimming were derived from the DNA, and the V and J assignments and clone size from that table. The sample table records 77,000 or so clones; about nine tenths of these occur just once. Together, the top ten hold approximately 0.73% of the sample.

Looking up the germline V gene (reference sequence) yields CDR1 GTSNPN and CDR2 SVGIG. V sheds 0 bases and J sheds 0 bases, leaving 9 bases between their ends. Its CDR3 holds 15 amino acids, cysteine through phenylalanine. The CDR3 DNA has 45 bases and is translated from base 1. Blood samples were collected up to 4 times in the first month after transplant and then at least monthly when available. This receptor chain uses TRBV30 and TRBJ2-1, with an unclear D gene assignment. Sequenced material: PBMCs, taken 98 days after intestinal transplantation. The clonotype comes from a human patient who received an intestinal transplant, so some T cells may come from the graft donor. CDR3 reads: CAWSVRGSSYNEQFF. The nucleotide sequence is given as TGTGCCTGGAGTGTACGAGGCAGCTCCTACAATGAGCAGTTCTTC.